These 28 T cell receptor beta chains share one sample of origin, sequenced in a study of post-analysis software for immune sequencing data. Built from TCR beta cDNA, the libraries had unique molecular identifiers in them. TCRdb ran MiXCR on the PCR reads and lists one entry per CDR3 protein. The sample lists hundreds of thousands of distinct CDR3 sequences; approximately 59% were seen once. For these receptors, no antigen is known. Findings and caveats of the study: In patients, about 5 TRBV segments were more frequent than in controls, with TRBV5-6, TRBV5-1 and TRBV20-1 among them.

The sample consisted of blood. These receptor sequences come from a girl between 2 and 10 years old with multiple sclerosis.

This rearrangement joins TRBV7-2 to TRBJ2-7; possibly TRBD1 or TRBD2 for D (5 bases each). This CDR3 has 14 amino acids. V lost 5 bases and J 3 bases, leaving 14 bases between the germline ends. Per the germline V gene, CDR1 is SGHTA and CDR2 is FQGNSA. The CDR3 loop is CASSTTGTRYEQYF. The CDR3 bases are TGTGCCAGCAGCACCACCGGGACCCGCTACGAGCAGTACTTC.

The genes are TRBV29-1 and TRBJ2-5; tentative D call: TRBD2 (6 bases). Trimming removed 4 bases from V and 2 bases from J, with 14 bases in between. CDR1 SQVTM and CDR2 ANQGSEA come from the germline V gene. The CDR3 is made up of 14 amino acids. The CDR3: CSVVGRLVQETQYF. The CDR3 coding sequence is TGCAGCGTTGTGGGGAGACTAGTTCAAGAGACCCAGTACTTC.

This rearrangement joins TRBV20-1 to TRBJ1-2, with 8 bases fitting TRBD1. CDR3 length equals 14 residues. Trimming cost V 1 base and J 4 bases; bases outside gene matches: 5. The V gene's germline CDR1 is DFQATT and CDR2 SNEGSKA (reference sequence). The CDR3 bases are TGCAGTGCTAGAGGAGGGGGACAGGTCTATGGCTACACCTTC. This translates into CSARGGGQVYGYTF.

The chain links TRBV29-1 to TRBJ1-1, with a possible D match to TRBD1 (6 bases). The germline CDR1 and CDR2 sequences are SQVTM and ANQGSEA. The ends were cut back, 7 bases at V and 1 base at J, with 10 bases in the middle. There are 12 residues in the CDR3. Written as DNA, the CDR3 is TGCAGCGCCGCACAGGGGAACACTGAAGCTTTCTTT. Amino acids: CSAAQGNTEAFF.

This rearrangement joins TRBV7-9 to TRBJ2-1; no definite D call. Germline assignment: CDR1 SEHNR and CDR2 FQNEAQ (reference sequence). The CDR3 totals 14 residues. V lost 6 bases, J lost 6 bases, and 15 bases lay in between. The CDR3 nucleotides read TGTGCCAGCAGAGGACCAATTACCGGCAATGAGCAGTTCTTC. Translating gives CASRGPITGNEQFF. The full variable domain, with the rest looked up from reference TRBV7-9 and TRBJ2-1, is DTGVSQNPRHKITKRGQNVTFRCDPISEHNRLYWYRQTLGQGPEFLTYFQNEAQLEKSRLLSDRFSAERPKGSFSTLEIQRTEQGDSAMYLCASRGPITGNEQFFGPGTRLTVL.

This clonotype was counted only a few times. This chain connects TRBV6-1 to TRBJ2-1, with 15 positions matching TRBD2. The V gene's germline CDR1 is MNHNS and CDR2 SASEGT. V was pared by 6 bases and J by 0 bases, with 15 bases of the junction left unmatched. The CDR3 spans 21 residues. The CDR3 here is CASRGQGGTSGRLSSYNEQFF. CDR3 DNA sequence: TGTGCCAGCAGGGGACAGGGAGGGACTAGCGGGAGGCTAAGCTCCTACAATGAGCAGTTCTTC.

This chain connects TRBV7-8 to TRBJ1-2; possible D gene TRBD1, 6 bases. The V gene's germline CDR1 is SGHVS and CDR2 FQNEAQ. The CDR3 has 17 residues. Trimming shortened V by 3 bases and J by 1 base, and 18 bases separated the two germline ends. CDR3 loop: CASSLGLRTDFNYGYTF. For the CDR3, the DNA is TGTGCCAGCAGCTTGGGTCTTCGGACAGACTTTAACTATGGCTACACCTTC. The complete variable domain, with remaining parts taken from reference TRBV7-8 and TRBJ1-2, reads GAGVSQSPRYKVAKRGQDVALRCDPISGHVSLFWYQQALGQGPEFLTYFQNEAQLDKSGLPSDRFFAERPEGSVSTLKIQRTQQEDSAVYLCASSLGLRTDFNYGYTFGSGTRLTVV.

J is TRBJ2-3 and V is TRBV10-2; tentative D call: TRBD2 (7 bases). The V gene's germline CDR1 is WSHSY and CDR2 SAAADI. The CDR3 spans 17 residues. V lost 4 bases to trimming and J lost 1 base, with 18 bases between them. In DNA, the CDR3 is TGCGCCAGCAGTGCTGGGCGGGGGCCCGTAGGCACAGATACGCAGTATTTT. It codes for CASSAGRGPVGTDTQYF.

The chain links TRBV5-6 to TRBJ2-7; no clear D gene. With the DNA end fitting TRBJ2-5 better, the J assignment may be wrong. Germline V lookup: CDR1 SGHDT, CDR2 YYEEEE. There are 14 residues in the CDR3. CDR3 nucleotide sequence: TGTGCCAGCAGCTTGGAGATGGCCCAGGAGACCCAGTACTTC. This translates into CASSLEMAQETQYF.

The chain links TRBV20-1 to TRBJ2-3; D is possibly TRBD1 or TRBD2 (5 bases each). Germline CDR1 is DFQATT and CDR2 is SNEGSKA (reference sequence). The V and J ends lost 3 bases and 4 bases respectively, with 11 bases between them. This CDR3 comprises 13 residues. DNA for the CDR3: TGCAGTGCTAGGAGGGGCGCGGCAGATACGCAGTATTTT. As protein: CSARRGAADTQYF.

V and J are TRBV7-2 and TRBJ1-2; D not resolved. This CDR3 region has 14 residues. The germline V and J ends were trimmed by 5 bases and 1 base, with 11 bases remaining between them. Per germline, CDR1 SGHTA and CDR2 FQGNSA. The CDR3: CASSPGRNNYGYTF. CDR3 sequence (DNA): TGTGCCAGCAGCCCTGGACGGAATAACTATGGCTACACCTTC. The variable domain in full, with the rest retrieved from reference TRBV7-2 and TRBJ1-2, is GAGVSQSPSNKVTEKGKDVELRCDPISGHTALYWYRQSLGQGLEFLIYFQGNSAPDKSGLPSDRFSAERTGGSVSTLTIQRTQQEDSAVYLCASSPGRNNYGYTFGSGTRLTVV.

This clonotype was observed a few times. The gene calls are TRBV29-1 and TRBJ2-5, with D hard to call. The CDR3 length is 12 residues. CDR1 is SQVTM, CDR2 ANQGSEA, per germline. V gave up 0 bases and J gave up 4 bases, with 6 bases separating them. This CDR3 reads CSVEESGETQYF. The CDR3 nucleotides are TGCAGCGTTGAAGAGTCGGGAGAGACCCAGTACTTC.

This clonotype was detected only a few times. This chain connects TRBV4-2 to TRBJ1-1, with D unresolved. Trimming cost V 0 bases and J 4 bases, with 9 bases left between them. This CDR3 is 14 amino acids long. The germline V gene encodes CDR1 LGHNA and CDR2 YNFKEQ. The CDR3 sequence is CASSQDREGTEAFF. In DNA, the CDR3 is TGTGCCAGCAGCCAAGATCGGGAGGGCACTGAAGCTTTCTTT.

The chain couples TRBV5-1 to TRBJ2-1, with D tentatively TRBD2 (6 bases). The CDR3 totals 14 residues. V lost 3 bases and J lost 5, with 12 bases in between. Looked up from germline, CDR1 is SGHRS and CDR2 is YFSETQ. This CDR3 is CASSWNGRNNEQFF. CDR3 DNA: TGCGCCAGCAGCTGGAACGGGAGAAACAATGAGCAGTTCTTC. Based on the CDR3 plus reference TRBV5-1 and TRBJ2-1, the full variable domain is KAGVTQTPRYLIKTRGQQVTLSCSPISGHRSVSWYQQTPGQGLQFLFEYFSETQRNKGNFPGRFSGRQFSNSRSEMNVSTLELGDSALYLCASSWNGRNNEQFFGPGTRLTVL.

This chain connects TRBV12-3 or TRBV12-4 to TRBJ2-1, with D possibly matching TRBD2 (7 bases). This CDR3 region has 15 residues. The V gene lost 5 bases and the J gene lost 1 base, with 12 bases spanning the gap. In DNA form, the CDR3 reads TGTGCCAGCAGTCGGGGGGCTCCGTCCTACAATGAGCAGTTCTTC. Its translation is CASSRGAPSYNEQFF.

The rearrangement joins TRBV5-1 to TRBJ2-1, with D maybe TRBD1 (6 bases). Looked up from germline, CDR1 is SGHRS and CDR2 is YFSETQ. The ends were cut back, 5 bases at V and 10 bases at J, with 13 bases in the middle. This CDR3 region has 12 residues. This CDR3 reads CASRRTGNEQFF. The CDR3 nucleotides are TGCGCCAGCAGAAGAACAGGGAACGAGCAGTTCTTC. The whole variable domain, remainder taken from reference TRBV5-1 and TRBJ2-1, is KAGVTQTPRYLIKTRGQQVTLSCSPISGHRSVSWYQQTPGQGLQFLFEYFSETQRNKGNFPGRFSGRQFSNSRSEMNVSTLELGDSALYLCASRRTGNEQFFGPGTRLTVL.

This rearrangement joins TRBV6-2 or TRBV6-3 to TRBJ1-2; tentative D call: TRBD1 (6 bases). The CDR3 runs 14 residues. Trimming removed 0 bases at V and 4 bases at J, with 9 bases between. Germline V gene sequence: CDR1 MNHEY, CDR2 SVGEGT. CDR3 nucleotide sequence: TGTGCCAGCAGTTACTCGGGGGCCGGCTATGGCTACACCTTC. As protein: CASSYSGAGYGYTF.

The chain has TRBV7-9 and TRBJ1-2; 8 positions agree with TRBD1. The CDR3 sequence is 12 residues long. With 7 bases clipped from V and 4 bases from J, the junction kept 2 bases outside the gene matches. Germline CDR1 and CDR2: SEHNR and FQNEAQ (reference sequence). The CDR3 DNA reads as TGTGCCAGCACCACAGGGGGCTATGGCTACACCTTC. Its protein is CASTTGGYGYTF.

This clonotype has only a few counts. V and J are TRBV12-3 or TRBV12-4 and TRBJ2-3, with a possible D match to TRBD2 (6 bases). The CDR3 runs 12 residues. V was cut by 7 bases and J by 7 bases, with 12 bases left in between. CDR3 sequence: CASTHAGNTQYF. DNA for the CDR3: TGTGCCAGCACCCACGCGGGGAATACGCAGTATTTT.

The rearrangement joins TRBV20-1 to TRBJ2-5, with TRBD1 matching over 9 bases. The DNA end favors TRBJ2-7, so the J call may be wrong. Germline lookup yields CDR1 DFQATT and CDR2 SNEGSKA (reference sequence). The CDR3 length is 15 residues. CDR3 amino acids: CSVLTGTGNYGEQYF. In DNA form, the CDR3 reads TGCAGTGTCCTAACCGGGACAGGGAATTACGGCGAGCAGTACTTC.

The rearrangement links TRBV2 to TRBJ2-1; D is perhaps TRBD2 (5 bases). The CDR3 covers 16 residues. V shed 3 bases and J shed 1 base, with 13 bases lying between them. Germline CDR1 is SNHLY and CDR2 is FYNNEI. CDR3 protein: CASSDPLRDSYNEQFF. The CDR3 DNA follows: TGTGCCAGCAGTGACCCCCTACGGGATTCCTACAATGAGCAGTTCTTC.

The rearrangement joins TRBV20-1 to TRBJ2-7, with 8 positions matching TRBD1. The junction had 10 bases not matched to a gene; V was cut back by 6 bases and J by 3 bases. The CDR3 is 14 residues long. Germline V gene lookup returns CDR1 DFQATT and CDR2 SNEGSKA (reference sequence). DNA for the CDR3: TGCAGTGCCAGCTTCAAAACAGGGGGCTACGAGCAGTACTTC. Encoded protein: CSASFKTGGYEQYF.

Many counts were recorded for this clonotype. The V call is TRBV5-6, the J call TRBJ1-2; 7 nucleotides agree with TRBD1. Germline-derived CDR1 and CDR2 are SGHDT and YYEEEE. V dropped 2 bases and J dropped 3; count of bases not matched to a gene: 1. This CDR3 is 13 amino acids long. The CDR3, as DNA: TGTGCCAGCAGCTTAGGACAGGACTATGGCTACACCTTC. Its protein is CASSLGQDYGYTF.

Points on this clonotype: A junction boundary mismatches the germline segment, possibly from a read error. This sequence joins TRBV28 and TRBJ1-1, with a possible D match to TRBD1 (6 bases). CDR3 length equals 15 residues. Germline values: CDR1 MDHEN, CDR2 SYDVKM. The CDR3 loop is CAGSRNRVLNTEAFF. The DNA for the CDR3 is TGTGCCGGCAGCCGCAACAGGGTATTGAACACTGAAGCTTTCTTT. Combining the CDR3 with reference TRBV28 and TRBJ1-1 gives the whole variable domain DVKVTQSSRYLVKRTGEKVFLECVQDMDHENMFWYRQDPGLGLRLIYFSYDVKMKEKGDIPEGYSVSREKKERFSLILESASTNQTSMYLCAGSRNRVLNTEAFFGQGTRLTVV.

CDR3 sequence reads: CASSYSPAETQYF. Written as DNA, the CDR3 is TGTGCCAGCAGTTACTCACCGGCAGAGACCCAGTACTTC. V usage is TRBV6-5 and J usage is TRBJ2-7; D not certain. The DNA matches TRBJ2-5 better at its end, which makes the J call doubtful. CDR1 and CDR2 (germline): MNHEY, SVGAGI. The CDR3 covers 13 residues.

The chain is built from TRBV29-1 and TRBJ1-1, with 8 bases matching TRBD1. CDR1 is SQVTM and CDR2 is ANQGSEA in the germline V gene. The V gene end was trimmed by 5 bases and the J gene end by 4 bases; junction bases not matched to a gene: 9. The length of the CDR3 is 14 residues. In DNA form, the CDR3 reads TGCAGCGTTCCCGCAGGGGGCAGGTTCACTGAAGCTTTCTTT. Amino acid sequence: CSVPAGGRFTEAFF.

This clonotype was observed a few times. This chain joins TRBV6-5 and TRBJ1-2; D might be TRBD1 (5 bases). Germline V CDR1 and CDR2: MNHEY, SVGAGI. The CDR3 is 14 residues long. Deletions cut 1 base from V and 0 bases from J, with 6 bases between. The CDR3 spells CASSYLGANYGYTF. CDR3 bases: TGTGCCAGCAGTTACTTAGGGGCTAACTATGGCTACACCTTC.

The V gene is TRBV5-1, the J gene TRBJ2-3; 8 nucleotides line up with TRBD2. After removal of 2 bases from V and 3 bases from J, the junction contained 2 bases not matched to a gene. The CDR3 totals 14 residues. The germline V gene encodes CDR1 SGHRS and CDR2 YFSETQ. CDR3 in DNA: TGCGCCAGCAGCTTAGAGCGGGAGACAGATACGCAGTATTTT. This translates into CASSLERETDTQYF.